This T cell receptor (beta chain) was sequenced for a study of T cells after yellow fever vaccination. Per germline, CDR1 SGHTA and CDR2 FQGNSA. There are 14 residues in the CDR3. V gave up 5 bases and J gave up 8 bases, with 15 bases separating them. The 5'RACE template-switching step produced TCR cDNA and added a universal primer site and UMIs. TCRdb used MiXCR to reprocess the 5' RACE reads, holding one entry per CDR3 protein. The data hold about 350,000 distinct CDR3 sequences, with roughly 7.5% observed a single time. The gene calls are TRBV7-2 and TRBJ1-4, with a weak D call TRBD1 (5 bases). This TCR was sampled from a young man who received the YFV17D yellow fever vaccine. The sample here was PBMCs, taken roughly 47 days after the first yellow fever vaccination. The CDR3 here is CASSHDETEEKLFF. CDR3 sequence (DNA): TGTGCCAGCAGCCACGACGAGACAGAAGAAAAACTGTTTTTT.